The present T cell receptor beta chain was sequenced within a study of blood T cell repertoires in COVID-19. The overall study: The study drew acute and convalescent COVID-19 samples from the United States, Italy and Spain. T cells, B-cell-depleted T cells, or PBMCs supplied cDNA or gDNA.

CDR1 MDHEN and CDR2 SYDVKM come from the germline V gene. CDR3 length equals 16 residues. The V end lost 5 bases, the J end lost 5 bases, and 21 bases lay between the germline ends. In the authors' workflow: Using reference gene primer amplification, nucleated cell counts were estimated. The repertoire was sequenced with immunoSEQ multiplex PCR; TCRdb's copy has only in-frame clones and lacks some. The DNA gave D and trimming, while V, J and clone size come from that table. The sample includes 110,000 or so clones, about 84% of them seen just once. V usage is TRBV28 and J usage is TRBJ1-2, with unresolved D. Input material: peripheral blood. This TCR was recovered from a man aged 60-69 years with acute or convalescent COVID-19. In DNA, the CDR3 is TGTGCCAGCAGTACCCCCCAAGGCACTGGAGGGTATGGCTACACCTTC. The encoded protein is CASSTPQGTGGYGYTF.